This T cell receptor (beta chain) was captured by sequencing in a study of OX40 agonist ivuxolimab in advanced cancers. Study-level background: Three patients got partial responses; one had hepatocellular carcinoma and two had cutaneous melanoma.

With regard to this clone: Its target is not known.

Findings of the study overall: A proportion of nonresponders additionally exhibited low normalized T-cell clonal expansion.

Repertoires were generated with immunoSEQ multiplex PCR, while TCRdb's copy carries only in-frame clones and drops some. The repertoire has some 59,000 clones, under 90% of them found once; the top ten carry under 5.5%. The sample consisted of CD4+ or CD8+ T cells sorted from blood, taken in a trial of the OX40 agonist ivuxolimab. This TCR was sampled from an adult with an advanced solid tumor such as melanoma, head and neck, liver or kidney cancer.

The CDR3 DNA sequence: TGTGCCAGCAGTCGACCTAGGAATGAGCAGTTCTTC. This encodes CASSRPRNEQFF. The J gene is TRBJ2-1, the V gene TRBV6-6; D unresolved. V gave up 5 bases and J gave up 7 bases, with 9 bases separating them. The CDR3 totals 12 residues. Germline values: CDR1 MNHNY, CDR2 SVGAGI (reference sequence).